This TCR beta chain is drawn from a study of cytomegalovirus exposure and HLA in healthy donors. Study-level points and caveats: A later analysis revealed that TCR association rates differed between HLA loci, peaking at DRB1 and bottoming out at HLA-C. Researchers counted roughly 150 TCR beta chains as cytomegalovirus-associated.

The PCR contained 60 Vbeta and 13 Jbeta primers. In the source study's methods: An analysis performed later counted around 80 million unique TCR beta chains (roughly 11 million of them shared). Here immunoSEQ multiplex PCR was the method, and the copy in TCRdb shows in-frame clones only, minus some. V and J calls and clone size are copied from that table; D and trimming were computed from the DNA. Of 150,000 to 200,000 clones in the sample, roughly four fifths were seen once. About this clone itself: The antigen is undetermined.

CDR3 length: 14 amino acids. Trimming took 7 bases from V and 5 from J, leaving 14 bases between them. CDR1 and CDR2 from the germline V gene are MNHEY and SVGAGI. The sequenced sample was PBMCs. The chain joins TRBV6-5 to TRBJ2-2; D perhaps matches TRBD1 (6 bases). The sequence was collected from a woman between 50 and 59 years old in good health and CMV-seropositive. The DNA of the CDR3 is TGTGCCAGCACCCAATGGGACACAACCGGGGAGCTGTTTTTT. Amino acids: CASTQWDTTGELFF.